The rows below give T cell receptor beta chains drawn from one sample of a study of cytomegalovirus exposure and HLA in healthy donors. Only in-frame clones appear in the TCRdb table, and some are missing; sequencing was by immunoSEQ multiplex PCR. The data hold 200,000 to 250,000 clones, with about three quarters observed a single time. The sequenced sample consisted of PBMCs. Receptors originate from a woman aged 55 to 70 in good health and CMV-seropositive. Both conserved end residues are part of each CDR3. The order of the fields is clone size, D gene, V gene, J gene, CDR3 protein, CDR3 DNA. D genes are given only for firm matches. A row's size may be missing; if present it is once, few, many or a size class.

.	TRBD2	TRBV4-2	TRBJ2-3	CASSQDALRAGVPDTQYF	TGTGCCAGCAGCCAAGACGCCCTGAGAGCGGGAGTCCCAGATACGCAGTATTTT
.	.	TRBV7-9	TRBJ1-2	CASSLEQGVGYTF	TGTGCCAGCAGCCTAGAACAGGGTGTCGGCTACACCTTC
.	.	TRBV7-6	TRBJ2-7	CASSQPTTEQYF	TGTGCCAGCAGCCAGCCCACTACGGAGCAGTACTTC
once	.	TRBV2	TRBJ2-3	CASSVGAGNTDTQYF	TGTGCCAGCAGTGTGGGTGCAGGAAACACAGATACGCAGTATTTT
.	.	TRBV6-4	TRBJ1-1	CASSVSRGGEAFF	TGTGCCAGCAGTGTCTCTAGGGGTGGTGAAGCTTTCTTT
.	TRBD1	TRBV5-1	TRBJ2-3	CASSPGGYTQYF	TGCGCCAGCAGCCCAGGGGGATATACGCAGTATTTT
few	.	TRBV7-9	TRBJ2-7	CSSSLVARDSYEQYF	TGTTCCAGCAGCTTAGTGGCTCGCGACAGCTACGAGCAGTACTTC
.	TRBD1	TRBV14	TRBJ1-2	CASSPGWTGPGFFPPKDGYTF	TGTGCCAGCAGCCCCGGATGGACAGGGCCTGGCTTCTTTCCCCCTAAGGATGGCTACACCTTC
.	.	TRBV5-1	TRBJ1-1	CASSPVGWGEVSSEAFF	TGCGCCAGCAGCCCCGTGGGATGGGGCGAAGTGTCTTCTGAAGCTTTCTTT
.	TRBD1	TRBV5-1	TRBJ2-2	CASSQDRMNTGELFF	TGCGCCAGCAGCCAGGACAGGATGAACACCGGGGAGCTGTTTTTT
.	TRBD1	TRBV2	TRBJ1-3	CASSGRDSGNTIYF	TGTGCCAGCAGTGGGAGGGACAGCGGAAACACCATATATTTT
few	TRBD1	TRBV29-1	TRBJ2-7	CSVPRSQGASEQYF	TGCAGCGTTCCCAGGTCACAGGGGGCTTCCGAGCAGTACTTC
few	.	TRBV4-1	TRBJ1-1	CASSQVTVNTEAFF	TGCGCCAGCAGCCAAGTGACAGTGAACACTGAAGCTTTCTTT
.	TRBD2	TRBV19	TRBJ2-1	CASSVSSGAYNEQFF	TGTGCCAGTAGTGTTTCTAGCGGGGCCTACAATGAGCAGTTCTTC
.	.	TRBV2	TRBJ1-2	CASLQGNYGYTF	TGTGCCAGCTTACAGGGAAACTATGGCTACACCTTC
.	.	TRBV18	TRBJ2-7	CASSLGGEQYF	TGTGCCAGCTCACTAGGGGGAGAGCAGTACTTC
.	.	TRBV5-1	TRBJ1-1	CASSTWRNTEAFF	TGCGCCAGCAGCACCTGGAGGAACACTGAAGCTTTCTTT
.	TRBD2	TRBV6-6	TRBJ2-7	CASSYQSGALSYEQYF	TGTGCCAGCAGTTACCAAAGCGGGGCTCTCTCCTACGAGCAGTACTTC
few	.	TRBV7-2	TRBJ2-1	CASSSSPRSYNEQFF	TGTGCCAGCAGCTCGAGTCCACGGTCCTACAATGAGCAGTTCTTC
.	.	TRBV4-1	TRBJ2-5	CASSQGSGETQYF	TGCGCCAGCAGCCAGGGAAGCGGAGAGACCCAGTACTTC
.	TRBD2	TRBV5-4	TRBJ2-1	CASSSGTSGGGEQFF	TGTGCCAGCAGCTCTGGGACTAGCGGGGGAGGTGAGCAGTTCTTC
.	.	TRBV7-3	TRBJ2-1	CASSPNSRGLINEQFF	TGTGCCAGCAGCCCGAACTCGAGGGGGTTAATCAATGAGCAGTTCTTC
.	.	TRBV11-2	TRBJ1-2	CASGHQGRYGYTF	TGTGCCAGCGGGCACCAGGGCCGCTATGGCTACACCTTC
once	.	TRBV10-1	TRBJ2-7	CASSESEQGHEQYF	TGCGCCAGCAGTGAGTCGGAACAGGGCCACGAGCAGTACTTC
.	.	TRBV28	TRBJ1-2	CASSLLVTALSYGYTF	TGTGCCAGCAGTTTATTGGTGACAGCCCTATCCTATGGCTACACCTTC
.	TRBD1	TRBV15	TRBJ1-2	CATSRDRPGQYYGYTF	TGTGCCACCAGCAGAGATCGGCCGGGACAGTACTATGGCTACACCTTC
once	.	TRBV7-9	TRBJ2-7	CSSSLGQTYEQYF	TGTTCCAGCAGCCTAGGACAGACCTACGAGCAGTACTTC
.	.	TRBV6-6	TRBJ2-3	CASSYRGGGNTDTQYF	TGTGCCAGCAGTTATCGAGGGGGGGGAAACACAGATACGCAGTATTTT
.	TRBD1	TRBV11-2	TRBJ1-6	CASSSEGTEWSPLHF	TGTGCCAGCAGCTCTGAAGGGACAGAATGGTCACCCCTCCACTTT
.	TRBD1	TRBV5-4	TRBJ1-3	CASSMGQLSGNTIYF	TGTGCCAGCAGCATGGGACAGCTTTCTGGAAACACCATATATTTT
.	.	TRBV5-6	TRBJ2-7	CASSYGTYEQYF	TGTGCCAGCAGCTACGGGACCTACGAGCAGTACTTC
.	.	TRBV21-1	TRBJ2-2	CASSKGATGDTGELFF	TGTGCCAGCAGCAAAGGGGCGACAGGGGACACCGGGGAGCTGTTTTTT
.	TRBD1	TRBV6-5	TRBJ1-1	CASSYDRVTEAFF	TGTGCCAGCAGTTATGACAGGGTTACTGAAGCTTTCTTT
.	.	TRBV28	TRBJ1-3	CASITGGAEGSGNTIYF	TGTGCCAGCATCACCGGGGGGGCAGAAGGTTCTGGAAACACCATATATTTT
.	TRBD1	TRBV7-3	TRBJ2-2	CASRTGVGAGELLF	TGTGCCAGCAGGACAGGGGTCGGGGCCGGGGAGCTGCTTTTT
.	TRBD1	TRBV28	TRBJ2-7	CASSNPGQGREQYF	TGTGCCAGCAGTAATCCGGGACAGGGTCGAGAGCAGTACTTC
few	TRBD2	TRBV28	TRBJ2-7	CASSLWTAGGLGEQYF	TGTGCCAGCAGTTTATGGACCGCGGGAGGATTGGGCGAGCAGTACTTC
.	.	TRBV6-1	TRBJ2-7	CASSVVQLFRAYEQYF	TGTGCCAGCAGTGTAGTCCAATTGTTCAGGGCGTACGAGCAGTACTTC
.	TRBD1	TRBV11-2	TRBJ2-7	CASSLGTDRGSHEQYF	TGTGCCAGCAGCTTAGGAACGGACAGGGGATCCCACGAGCAGTACTTC
.	TRBD1	TRBV5-1	TRBJ1-1	CASSDPRQGALNTEAFF	TGCGCCAGCAGTGACCCCCGACAGGGGGCGCTGAACACTGAAGCTTTCTTT
.	.	TRBV30	TRBJ1-2	CAWSVTRTAYLLYGYTF	TGTGCCTGGAGTGTTACCCGGACAGCCTACCTTCTTTATGGCTACACCTTC
.	.	TRBV19	TRBJ2-1	CASSPMRYNEQFF	TGTGCCAGTAGCCCTATGAGGTACAATGAGCAGTTCTTC
few	.	TRBV7-9	TRBJ1-2	CASSSVRVPYGYTF	TGTGCCAGCAGCTCGGTCAGGGTCCCCTATGGCTACACCTTC
.	.	TRBV23-1	TRBJ1-4	CASSRTGKLFF	TGCGCCAGCAGCCGTACTGGAAAACTGTTTTTT
.	.	TRBV2	TRBJ1-2	CASRMGGRDGYTF	TGTGCCAGCAGGATGGGGGGTCGAGATGGCTACACCTTC
.	TRBD2	TRBV18	TRBJ2-3	CASSPTSSTDTQYF	TGTGCCAGCTCCCCGACTAGCAGCACAGATACGCAGTATTTT
.	TRBD1	TRBV5-1	TRBJ1-4	CASSSQGGTANEKLFF	TGCGCCAGCAGCTCCCAAGGCGGGACAGCTAATGAAAAACTGTTTTTT
.	TRBD1	TRBV9	TRBJ2-5	CASSSRFGTGMETQYF	TGTGCCAGCAGCAGCCGCTTCGGGACAGGGATGGAGACCCAGTACTTC
.	.	TRBV28	TRBJ2-7	CASRVPYEQYF	TGTGCCAGCAGAGTACCCTACGAACAGTACTTC
.	TRBD2	TRBV2	TRBJ2-3	CASRKGLAGTDTQYF	TGTGCCAGCAGAAAGGGACTAGCGGGCACAGATACGCAGTATTTT
.	.	TRBV6-1	TRBJ2-7	CASSGLPRYEQYF	TGTGCCAGCAGTGGTCTTCCTCGCTACGAGCAGTACTTC
.	TRBD2	TRBV7-9	TRBJ2-1	CALRLAGGGEQFF	TGTGCCCTAAGACTAGCGGGAGGCGGGGAGCAGTTCTTC
.	TRBD1	TRBV30	TRBJ2-5	CAWDRGEREQYF	TGTGCCTGGGACAGGGGAGAACGGGAGCAGTACTTC
.	TRBD1	TRBV19	TRBJ1-2	CASSIGQGSYGYTF	TGTGCCAGTAGTATAGGACAGGGGAGCTATGGCTACACCTTC
.	TRBD1	TRBV6-1	TRBJ1-2	CASRPTGRRGYTF	TGTGCCAGCAGGCCGACAGGGCGGCGTGGCTACACCTTC
.	.	TRBV11-2	TRBJ2-7	CASSSTGTPSYEQYF	TGTGCCAGCAGCTCGACCGGGACACCTTCCTACGAGCAGTACTTC
.	.	TRBV7-3	TRBJ1-1	CASSPTAATEAFF	TGTGCCAGCAGCCCAACAGCCGCCACTGAAGCTTTCTTT
once	.	TRBV28	TRBJ1-2	CASSLGVGYGYTF	TGTGCCAGCAGTTTGGGCGTGGGCTATGGCTACACCTTC
.	.	TRBV10-3	TRBJ2-7	CAISESRYEQYF	TGTGCCATCAGTGAGTCGAGGTACGAGCAGTACTTC